Shown below are 6 T cell receptor beta chains from a single sample sequenced in a study of T cells in Graves' hyperthyroidism and ophthalmopathy. The investigators amplified TCR beta CDR3 regions from RNA transcripts. A set of HTBI primers served as the primers for a first-round RT-PCR of the TCR CDR3. Each CDR3 protein is one row after TCRdb ran MiXCR on the multiplex PCR reads. The sample consists of some 200,000 distinct CDR3 sequences, more than 15% of them appearing once. Material for sequencing was blood. These receptors came from a man in his fifties or sixties with Graves' hyperthyroidism.

This rearrangement joins TRBV20-1 to TRBJ2-1; D possibly corresponds to TRBD1 (11 bases). V was pared by 5 bases and J by 9 bases, with 32 bases between. CDR1 is DFQATT, CDR2 SNEGSKA, per germline (reference sequence). There are 18 residues in the CDR3. The CDR3 DNA reads TGCAGTGCTTGGGACAGGGGGGTGCTAGCGGGAGTTGGTAGTGAGCAGTTCTTC. This encodes CSAWDRGVLAGVGSEQFF.

There are many counts of this clonotype. The rearrangement joins TRBV6-1 to TRBJ2-1; D is uncertain. The germline V gene encodes CDR1 MNHNS and CDR2 SASEGT. The CDR3 is 13 amino acids. V was shortened by 6 bases and J by 3 bases, with 9 bases between the two germline ends. The CDR3 here is CASSLRVYNEQFF. CDR3 in DNA: TGTGCCAGCAGCTTGAGAGTCTACAATGAGCAGTTCTTC.

This sequence joins TRBV24-1 and TRBJ2-7; 10 bases line up with TRBD1. CDR1 is KGHDR and CDR2 is SFDVKD in the germline V gene. Losses at the gene ends were 3 bases for V and 5 bases for J; bases not matched to a gene: 6. The CDR3 contains 15 residues. The CDR3 DNA sequence: TGTGCCACCAGTGATGGCGCCGGGACAGGGGACGAGCAGTACTTC. Its translation is CATSDGAGTGDEQYF.

The table lists this clonotype with many counts. The J gene is TRBJ2-2, the V gene TRBV5-1, with TRBD1 matching 8 bases. This CDR3 has 15 residues. Trimming took 2 bases from V and 6 from J; bases not matched to a gene: 6. Per germline, CDR1 SGHRS and CDR2 YFSETQ. CDR3 protein: CASSFFGQGSGELFF. The DNA for the CDR3 is TGCGCCAGCAGCTTTTTCGGACAGGGTTCCGGGGAGCTGTTTTTT.

The chain is built from TRBV10-3 and TRBJ2-2; TRBD1 might be the D (6 bases). The V end lost 11 bases, the J end lost 7 bases, and 17 bases lay between the germline ends. This CDR3 is built from 13 residues. CDR1 is ENHRY, CDR2 SYGVKD, per germline. CDR3 coding DNA: TGTGCCTCCCAGGACAGTGAATACGGGGAGCTGTTTTTT. It yields the protein CASQDSEYGELFF.

At least ten counts were recorded for this clonotype. The DNA for the CDR3 is TGTGCCAGCAGCCCCGGGACAGGGTTTCTTTCGGTTAGCAATCAGCCCCAGCATTTT. Protein sequence: CASSPGTGFLSVSNQPQHF. V and J are TRBV2 and TRBJ1-5, with 9 bases aligning to TRBD1. With 6 bases clipped from V and 0 bases from J, the junction kept 15 bases outside the gene matches. This CDR3 is built from 19 residues. Germline lookup yields CDR1 SNHLY and CDR2 FYNNEI.